This T cell receptor beta chain was sequenced in a study of cytomegalovirus exposure and HLA in healthy donors. Germline-derived CDR1 and CDR2 are MNHEY and SVGAGI. J was trimmed by 6 bases and V by 0 bases; bases with no gene match: 4. The CDR3 contains 16 residues. The protocol was immunoSEQ multiplex PCR, while the TCRdb copy is restricted to in-frame clones and leaves out a portion. The sample lists approximately 65,000 clones; around 93% were seen once. The rearrangement joins TRBV6-5 to TRBJ2-1; 11 bases are a match to TRBD2. This clonotype was obtained from a woman in her late teens or twenties in good health and CMV-seronegative. What was sequenced was PBMCs. The CDR3 coding sequence is TGTGCCAGCAGTTACTCGAGGCTAGCGGGAGGCAATGAGCAGTTCTTC. Amino acid sequence: CASSYSRLAGGNEQFF.